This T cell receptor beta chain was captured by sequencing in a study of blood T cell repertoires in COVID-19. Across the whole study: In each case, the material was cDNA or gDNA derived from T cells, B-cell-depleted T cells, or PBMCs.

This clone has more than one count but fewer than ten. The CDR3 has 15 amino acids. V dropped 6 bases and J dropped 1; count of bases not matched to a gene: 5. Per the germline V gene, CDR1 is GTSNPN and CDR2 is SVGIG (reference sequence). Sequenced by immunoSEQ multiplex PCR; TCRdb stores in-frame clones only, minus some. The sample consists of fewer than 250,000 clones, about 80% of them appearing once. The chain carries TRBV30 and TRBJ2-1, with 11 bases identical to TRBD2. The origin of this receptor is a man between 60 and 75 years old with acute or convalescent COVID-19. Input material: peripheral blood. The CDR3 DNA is TGTGCCTGTACCGGGACTAGCGGTTCCTACAATGAGCAGTTCTTC. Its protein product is CACTGTSGSYNEQFF.